These 9 T cell receptor beta chains came from one sample sequenced in a study of blood T cell repertoires in COVID-19. Sequencing used immunoSEQ multiplex PCR; TCRdb keeps in-frame clones, though not all of them. The data hold a few hundred thousand clones, with roughly 88% observed a single time. The sample taken for sequencing was peripheral blood. The receptors originated from a man older than 75 with acute or convalescent COVID-19.

The chain has TRBV4-1 and TRBJ1-3, with a weak D call TRBD1 (5 bases). CDR3 length: 14 amino acids. The ends were cut back, 1 base at V and 2 bases at J, with 6 bases in the middle. Germline-derived CDR1 and CDR2 are MGHRA and YSYEKL. The DNA of the CDR3 is TGCGCCAGCAGCCAAGGGGGGGCTGGAAACACCATATATTTT. Residues: CASSQGGAGNTIYF.

The chain recombines TRBV6-1 with TRBJ2-7, with 8 bases lining up with TRBD2. The CDR3 sequence is 13 residues long. The trim removed 8 bases at V and 1 base at J, leaving 4 bases unmatched. Germline CDR1 and CDR2: MNHNS and SASEGT. The CDR3 DNA reads as TGTGCCAGCCGGGGGGGCCTTTCCTACGAGCAGTACTTC. It codes for CASRGGLSYEQYF.

The CDR3 protein is CASSLLGTGEGEQYF. Written as DNA, the CDR3 is TGTGCCAGCAGTTTATTAGGGACAGGGGAAGGCGAGCAGTACTTC. The chain is built from TRBV27 and TRBJ2-7, with 10 bases matching TRBD1. Germline trimming cut 1 base from V and 6 bases from J; bases unmatched to any gene: 6. The CDR3 spans 15 residues. Germline V lookup: CDR1 MNHEY, CDR2 SMNVEV (reference sequence).

The V and J genes are TRBV3-1 (or the pseudogene TRBV3-2) and TRBJ1-2, with TRBD1 matching 7 bases. The trim removed 0 bases at V and 0 bases at J, leaving 4 bases unmatched. Germline loops: CDR1 LGHDT, CDR2 YNNKEL (reference sequence). This CDR3 contains 16 residues. The chain's CDR3 is CASSQEGQRANYGYTF. Here the CDR3 DNA reads TGTGCCAGCAGCCAAGAGGGACAGCGAGCTAACTATGGCTACACCTTC.

This chain connects TRBV18 to TRBJ2-7; 8 bases match TRBD1. CDR3 length: 14 amino acids. Per the germline V gene, CDR1 is KGHSH and CDR2 is LQKENI. Trimming took 3 bases from V and 2 from J; bases not matched to a gene: 3. CDR3 loop: CASSPATGAYEQYF. The CDR3 DNA sequence: TGTGCCAGCTCACCCGCGACAGGGGCCTACGAGCAGTACTTC.

V usage is TRBV6-5 and J usage is TRBJ2-2; 14 bases are shared with TRBD2. The CDR3 runs 16 residues. Germline CDR1 is MNHEY and CDR2 is SVGAGI. Unmatched junction bases numbered 5, after V lost 2 bases and J lost 9 bases. CDR3 amino acids: CASSYQTSGRARELFF. DNA of the CDR3: TGTGCCAGCAGTTACCAGACTAGCGGGAGGGCCCGGGAGCTGTTTTTT.

V and J are TRBV29-1 and TRBJ2-7, with 10 positions matching TRBD2. CDR3 length: 15 residues. From germline, CDR1 is SQVTM and CDR2 ANQGSEA. The J segment lost 6 bases and the V segment lost 0 bases, leaving 8 bases of the junction unmatched. The CDR3 loop reads CSVEEGSGGPAEQYF. CDR3 nucleotide sequence: TGCAGCGTTGAAGAAGGTAGCGGGGGGCCCGCCGAGCAGTACTTC.

This chain's CDR3 is CASSQDAGLARGELFF. CDR3 coding DNA: TGCGCCAGCAGCCAAGATGCGGGACTAGCGAGAGGGGAGCTGTTTTTT. This chain uses TRBV4-1 with TRBJ2-2; 10 bases map to TRBD2. CDR3 size: 16 residues. With 0 bases clipped from V and 8 bases from J, the junction kept 6 bases outside the gene matches. Germline loops: CDR1 MGHRA, CDR2 YSYEKL.

This chain links TRBV6-6 with TRBJ2-7, with 7 nucleotides matching TRBD1. The CDR3 covers 14 residues. Germline CDR1 is MNHNY and CDR2 is SVGAGI (reference sequence). The ends lost 0 bases at V and 5 bases at J; junction bases unmatched: 4. CDR3 coding DNA: TGTGCCAGCAGTTACTCTGGACAGGCTAACGAGCAGTACTTC. Translation gives CASSYSGQANEQYF.